A single T cell receptor (beta chain) is shown here with its context. Its binding antigen is unknown. No much larger clone exists at a distance of one base, and base qualities are not known. RNA was extracted with the RNeasy kit and about 0.5 to 1 ug was reverse transcribed using random hexamers. The immunoSEQ multiplex PCR assay, covering 54 Vbeta and 13 Jbeta segments, was used to amplify TCR beta CDR3 regions. PCR amplification bias was corrected by using a synthetic template baseline for primer optimization and computational correction. The authors' pipeline ran thus. Only productive sequences were kept, with reads annotated to V, D and J genes according to IMGT and analyzed in immunoSEQ Analyzer. Clonality was computed as one minus Shannon entropy normalized by log2 of the number of productive unique sequences. For each patient and control, public and private clones were evaluated within the 100 most prevalent clones. Susac-specific clones were defined as absent from healthy and MS cohorts, around 980 published viral clones and other ImmuneACCESS disease sequences. The public reads were quality trimmed at Q25 with fastp and then assembled into clones with MiXCR by TCRdb, keeping productive beta chains. Rows are unified per CDR3 protein, each entry keeping the most common DNA and genes. The V and J calls and clone size are TCRdb's, not the authors'. The sample yields about 300,000 distinct CDR3 sequences; 70% to 90% were counted once. Approximately 0.18% of the sample belongs to the ten largest clones.

Peripheral blood CD8+ and CD4+ T cells from healthy donors, Susac syndrome patients and multiple sclerosis patients were profiled by high-throughput TCR beta sequencing. Multiple sclerosis controls were treatment-naive patients with stable or active relapsing-remitting disease fulfilling revised McDonald criteria. Bulk CD8+ and CD4+ T cells were purified magnetically by negative isolation, whereas CD8+ TEMRA cells were enriched by FACS. Blood was collected in EDTA tubes and processed within 24 hours, with PBMCs isolated through density gradient centrifugation. PBMCs destined for TCR sequencing were cryopreserved in liquid nitrogen and later thawed in a 37 °C water bath. The sorted or isolated CD4+, CD8+ and CD8+ TEMRA cells reached a purity of at least 90%. These data belong to a study of CD8 T cells in Susac syndrome (dated by TCRdb to 2018 to 2020). For the study in its entirety: Whether CD8+ T cell activation and differentiation in Susac syndrome was antigen driven was tested using repertoire sequencing. CD8+ T cell repertoire clonality was compared between over 9 healthy donors, approximately 14 Susac syndrome patients and roughly 15 multiple sclerosis patients.

CDR1 and CDR2 are read off the germline V gene (reference sequence) as PRHDT and FYEKMQ. From cysteine to phenylalanine, the CDR3 is 15 amino acids long. Only the CDR3 DNA stays, 45 bases, in frame from base 1. The V end gives up 5 bases and the J end 6 bases, leaving 4 bases in the junction not matched to a gene. The investigation overall reported the following: The TCR sequencing and HLA analysis was acknowledged to have included a relatively small number of individuals.

The clonotype was recovered from a human donor with multiple sclerosis. The rearranged segments are TRBV13 and TRBJ2-2; 12 of the junction bases match TRBD1. Sequencing input: CD8+ T cells from PBMCs. The CDR3 loop reads CASSPGTGGPGELFF. The sequence in DNA is TGTGCCAGCAGCCCCGGGACAGGGGGCCCCGGGGAGCTGTTTTTT. Reference TRBV13 and TRBJ2-2 genes cover what lies past the CDR3, so the full variable domain is AAGVIQSPRHLIKEKRETATLKCYPIPRHDTVYWYQQGPGQDPQFLISFYEKMQSDKGSIPDRFSAQQFSDYHSELNMSSLELGDSALYFCASSPGTGGPGELFFGEGSRLTVL.